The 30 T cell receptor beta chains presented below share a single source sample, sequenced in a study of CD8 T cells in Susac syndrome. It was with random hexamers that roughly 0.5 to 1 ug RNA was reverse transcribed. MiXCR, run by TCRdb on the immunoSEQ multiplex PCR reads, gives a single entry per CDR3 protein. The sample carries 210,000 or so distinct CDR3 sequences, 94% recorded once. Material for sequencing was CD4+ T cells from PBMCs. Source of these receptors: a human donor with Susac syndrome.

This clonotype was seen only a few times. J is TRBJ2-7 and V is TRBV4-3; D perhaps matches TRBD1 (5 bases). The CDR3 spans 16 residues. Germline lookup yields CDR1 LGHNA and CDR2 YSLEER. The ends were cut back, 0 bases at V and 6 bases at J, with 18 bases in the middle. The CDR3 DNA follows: TGCGCCAGCAGCCAAGAGTCCCTTAAACTTGGGGCCGAGCAGTACTTC. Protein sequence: CASSQESLKLGAEQYF.

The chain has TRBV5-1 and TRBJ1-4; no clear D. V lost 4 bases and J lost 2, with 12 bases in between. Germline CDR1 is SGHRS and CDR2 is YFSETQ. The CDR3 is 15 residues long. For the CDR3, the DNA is TGCGCCAGCAGCCCGGAAAGCTGGACTAATGAAAAACTGTTTTTT. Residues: CASSPESWTNEKLFF.

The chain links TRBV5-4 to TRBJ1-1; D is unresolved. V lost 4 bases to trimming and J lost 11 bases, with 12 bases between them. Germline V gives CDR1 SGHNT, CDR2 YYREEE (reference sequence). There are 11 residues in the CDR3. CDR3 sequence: CASSGETTAFF. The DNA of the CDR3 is TGTGCCAGCAGCGGCGAGACTACGGCTTTCTTT.

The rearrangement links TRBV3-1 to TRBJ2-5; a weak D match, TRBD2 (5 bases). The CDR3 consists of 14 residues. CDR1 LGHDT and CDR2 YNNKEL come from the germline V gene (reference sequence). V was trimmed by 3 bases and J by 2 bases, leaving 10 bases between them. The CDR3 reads CASSQNPGQETQYF. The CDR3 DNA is TGTGCCAGCAGCCAGAACCCGGGACAAGAGACCCAGTACTTC.

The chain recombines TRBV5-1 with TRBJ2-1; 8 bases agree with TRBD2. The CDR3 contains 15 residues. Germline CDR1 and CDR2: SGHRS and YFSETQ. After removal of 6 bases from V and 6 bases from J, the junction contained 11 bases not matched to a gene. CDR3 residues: CASTLFRGGTNEQFF. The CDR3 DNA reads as TGCGCCAGCACCTTATTTCGGGGGGGTACCAATGAGCAGTTCTTC.

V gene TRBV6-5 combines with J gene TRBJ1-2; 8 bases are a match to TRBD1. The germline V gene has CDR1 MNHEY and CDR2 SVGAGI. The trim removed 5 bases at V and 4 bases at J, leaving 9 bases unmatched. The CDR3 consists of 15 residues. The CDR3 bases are TGTGCCAGCAGTAATGCGTGGGACAGGCTCTATGGCTACACCTTC. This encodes CASSNAWDRLYGYTF.

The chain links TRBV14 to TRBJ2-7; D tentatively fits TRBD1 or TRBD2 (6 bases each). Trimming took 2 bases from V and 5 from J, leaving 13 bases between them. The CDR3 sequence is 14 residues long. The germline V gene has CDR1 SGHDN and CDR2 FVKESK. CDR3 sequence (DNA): TGTGCCAGCAGCCAATCCGGGGGCAGGAACGAGCAGTACTTC. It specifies CASSQSGGRNEQYF.

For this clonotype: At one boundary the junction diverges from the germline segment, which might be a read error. The CDR3 DNA is TGTGCTAGCAGCCCAGACTCCGGGGAGACCCAGTACTTC. Its translation is CASSPDSGETQYF. The chain carries TRBV7-7 and TRBJ2-5; D remains ambiguous. The CDR3 length is 13 residues. Germline V gene sequence: CDR1 SSHAT, CDR2 FNYEAQ (reference sequence). Looking up the rest from reference TRBV7-7 and TRBJ2-5 gives the full variable domain: GAGVSQSPRYKVTKRGQDVTLRCDPISSHATLYWYQQALGQGPEFLTYFNYEAQPDKSGLPSDRFSAERPEGSISTLTIQRTEQRDSAMYRCASSPDSGETQYFGPGTRLLVL.

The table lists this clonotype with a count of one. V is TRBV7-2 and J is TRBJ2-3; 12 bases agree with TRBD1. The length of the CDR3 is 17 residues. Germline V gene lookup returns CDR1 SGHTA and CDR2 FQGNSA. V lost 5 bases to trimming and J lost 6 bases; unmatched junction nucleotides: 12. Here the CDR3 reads CASSKRPGQGAADTQYF. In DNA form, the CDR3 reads TGTGCCAGCAGCAAGAGACCGGGACAGGGGGCAGCCGATACGCAGTATTTT.

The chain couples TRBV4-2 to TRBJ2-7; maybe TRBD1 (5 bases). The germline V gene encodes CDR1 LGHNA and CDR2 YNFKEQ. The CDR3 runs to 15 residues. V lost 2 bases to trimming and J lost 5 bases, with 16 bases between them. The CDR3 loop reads CASSQLGSDSDEQYF. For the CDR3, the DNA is TGTGCCAGCAGCCAACTAGGATCCGACAGCGACGAGCAGTACTTC.

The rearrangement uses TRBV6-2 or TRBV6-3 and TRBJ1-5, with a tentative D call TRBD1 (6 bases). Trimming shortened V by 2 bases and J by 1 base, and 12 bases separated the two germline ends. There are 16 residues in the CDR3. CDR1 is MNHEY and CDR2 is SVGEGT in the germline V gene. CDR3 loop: CASSYVQGVSNQPQHF. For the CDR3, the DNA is TGTGCCAGCAGTTACGTACAGGGCGTAAGCAATCAGCCCCAGCATTTT.

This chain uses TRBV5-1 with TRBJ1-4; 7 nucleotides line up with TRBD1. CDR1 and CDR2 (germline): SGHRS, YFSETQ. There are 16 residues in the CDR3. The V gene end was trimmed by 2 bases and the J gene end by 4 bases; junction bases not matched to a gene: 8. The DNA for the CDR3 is TGCGCCAGCAGCTTAGAACCGGGACAGATTAATGAAAAACTGTTTTTT. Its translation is CASSLEPGQINEKLFF. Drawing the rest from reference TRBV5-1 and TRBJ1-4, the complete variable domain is KAGVTQTPRYLIKTRGQQVTLSCSPISGHRSVSWYQQTPGQGLQFLFEYFSETQRNKGNFPGRFSGRQFSNSRSEMNVSTLELGDSALYLCASSLEPGQINEKLFFGSGTQLSVL.

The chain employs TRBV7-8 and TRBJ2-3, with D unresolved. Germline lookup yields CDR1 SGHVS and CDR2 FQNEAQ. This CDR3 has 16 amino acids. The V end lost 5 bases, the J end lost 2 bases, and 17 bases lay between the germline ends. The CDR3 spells CASSRQRVQLTDTQYF. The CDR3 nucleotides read TGTGCCAGCAGCCGACAAAGGGTGCAACTCACAGATACGCAGTATTTT.

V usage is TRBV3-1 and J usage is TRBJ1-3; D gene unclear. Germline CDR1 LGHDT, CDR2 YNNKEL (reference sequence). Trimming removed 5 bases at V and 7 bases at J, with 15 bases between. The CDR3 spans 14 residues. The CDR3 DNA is TGTGCCAGCAGCACAACTTTGGGCCGCAACACCATATATTTT. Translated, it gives CASSTTLGRNTIYF.

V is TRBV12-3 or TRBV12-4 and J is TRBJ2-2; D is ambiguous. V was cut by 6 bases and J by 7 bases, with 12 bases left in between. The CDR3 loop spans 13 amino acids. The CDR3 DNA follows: TGTGCCAGCAGCCCCCCCCAGCTCGGGGAGCTGTTTTTT. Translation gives CASSPPQLGELFF.

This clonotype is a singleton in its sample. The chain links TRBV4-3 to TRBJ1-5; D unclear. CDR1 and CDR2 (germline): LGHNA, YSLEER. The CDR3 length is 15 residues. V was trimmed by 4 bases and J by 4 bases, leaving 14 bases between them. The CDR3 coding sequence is TGCGCCAGCAGCCTCAACTCTGGACCGAATCAGCCCCAGCATTTT. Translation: CASSLNSGPNQPQHF.

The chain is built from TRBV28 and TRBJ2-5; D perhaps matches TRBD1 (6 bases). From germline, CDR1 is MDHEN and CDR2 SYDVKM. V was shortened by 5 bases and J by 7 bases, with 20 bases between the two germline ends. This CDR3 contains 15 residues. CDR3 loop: CASSPQQGYPLTQYF. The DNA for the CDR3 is TGTGCCAGCAGTCCACAACAGGGTTACCCGCTGACCCAGTACTTC.

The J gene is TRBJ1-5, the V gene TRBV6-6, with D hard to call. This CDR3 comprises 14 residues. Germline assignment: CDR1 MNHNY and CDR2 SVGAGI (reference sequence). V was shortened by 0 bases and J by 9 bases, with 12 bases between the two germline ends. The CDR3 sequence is CASSYSGSLMPQHF. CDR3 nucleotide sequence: TGTGCCAGCAGTTACTCAGGGAGTCTGATGCCCCAGCATTTT.

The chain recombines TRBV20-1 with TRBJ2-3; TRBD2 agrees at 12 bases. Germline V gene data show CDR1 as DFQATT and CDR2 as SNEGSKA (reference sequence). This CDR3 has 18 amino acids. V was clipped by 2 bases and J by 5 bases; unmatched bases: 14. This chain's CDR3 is CSARRSSGGAELIDTQYF. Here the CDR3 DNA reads TGCAGTGCTAGAAGGTCTAGCGGGGGGGCTGAATTGATAGATACGCAGTATTTT.

CDR3 coding DNA: TGTGCCACCGCGGGATATGAAAAACTGTTTTTT. Encoded protein: CATAGYEKLFF. This rearrangement joins TRBV6-6 to TRBJ1-4; D is ambiguous. Germline V gene sequence: CDR1 MNHNY, CDR2 SVGAGI (reference sequence). There are 11 residues in the CDR3. The V end lost 10 bases, the J end lost 6 bases, and 9 bases lay between the germline ends.

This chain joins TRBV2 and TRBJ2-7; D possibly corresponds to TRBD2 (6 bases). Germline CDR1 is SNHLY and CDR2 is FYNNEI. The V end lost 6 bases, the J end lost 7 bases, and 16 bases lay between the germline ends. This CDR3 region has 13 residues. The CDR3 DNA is TGTGCCAGCAGAACCCCGGGACTGGGGGAGCAGTACTTC. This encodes CASRTPGLGEQYF.

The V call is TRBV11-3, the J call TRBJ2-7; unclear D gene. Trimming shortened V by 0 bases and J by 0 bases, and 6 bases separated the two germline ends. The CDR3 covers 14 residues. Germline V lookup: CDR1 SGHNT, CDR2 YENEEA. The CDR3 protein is CASSLEESSYEQYF. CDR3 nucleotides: TGTGCCAGCAGCTTAGAAGAGAGCTCCTACGAGCAGTACTTC.

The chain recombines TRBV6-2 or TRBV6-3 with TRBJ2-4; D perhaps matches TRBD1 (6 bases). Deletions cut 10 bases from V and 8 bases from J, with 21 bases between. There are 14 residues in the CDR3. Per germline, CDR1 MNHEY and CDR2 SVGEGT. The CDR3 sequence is CATADSSKWDIQYF. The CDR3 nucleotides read TGTGCCACCGCGGACAGCAGCAAGTGGGACATTCAGTACTTC.

Here the CDR3 reads CASSLNQQGAFGYGYTF. DNA for the CDR3: TGTGCCAGCAGCCTAAATCAACAGGGGGCGTTTGGCTATGGCTACACCTTC. The gene calls are TRBV11-2 and TRBJ1-2; 9 positions match TRBD1. CDR3 length equals 17 residues. Germline CDR1 and CDR2: SGHAT and FQNNGV. The V segment lost 5 bases and the J segment 4 bases; nucleotides outside the gene matches: 14.

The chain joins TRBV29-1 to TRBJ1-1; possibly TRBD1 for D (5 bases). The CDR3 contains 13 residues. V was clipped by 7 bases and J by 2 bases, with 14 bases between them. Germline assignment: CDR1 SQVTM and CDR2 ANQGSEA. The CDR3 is CSAFAGVNTEAFF. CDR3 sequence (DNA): TGCAGCGCCTTCGCGGGGGTTAACACTGAAGCTTTCTTT. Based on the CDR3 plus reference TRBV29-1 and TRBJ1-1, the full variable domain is SAVISQKPSRDICQRGTSLTIQCQVDSQVTMMFWYRQQPGQSLTLIATANQGSEATYESGFVIDKFPISRPNLTFSTLTVSNMSPEDSSIYLCSAFAGVNTEAFFGQGTRLTVV.

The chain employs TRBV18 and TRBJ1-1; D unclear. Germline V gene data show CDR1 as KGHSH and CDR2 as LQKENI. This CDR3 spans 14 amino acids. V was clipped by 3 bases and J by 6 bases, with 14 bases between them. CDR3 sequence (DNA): TGTGCCAGCTCACCGCAAACTCCAATGGCTGAAGCTTTCTTT. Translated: CASSPQTPMAEAFF.

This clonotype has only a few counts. CDR3 loop: CASSQDRNTEAFF. The CDR3 region has the DNA TGTGCCAGCAGCCAAGACAGGAACACTGAAGCTTTCTTT. The V gene is TRBV3-1, the J gene TRBJ1-1; D is uncertain. CDR3 length: 13 amino acids. The V and J ends lost 0 bases and 1 base respectively, with 3 bases between them. Germline V gives CDR1 LGHDT, CDR2 YNNKEL (reference sequence).

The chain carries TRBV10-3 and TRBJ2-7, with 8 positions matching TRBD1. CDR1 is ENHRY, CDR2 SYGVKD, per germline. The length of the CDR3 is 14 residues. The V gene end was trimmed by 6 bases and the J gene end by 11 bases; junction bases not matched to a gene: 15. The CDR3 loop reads CAIRETGDDVRKYF. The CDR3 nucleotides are TGTGCCATCAGGGAGACAGGGGATGATGTTAGGAAGTACTTC.

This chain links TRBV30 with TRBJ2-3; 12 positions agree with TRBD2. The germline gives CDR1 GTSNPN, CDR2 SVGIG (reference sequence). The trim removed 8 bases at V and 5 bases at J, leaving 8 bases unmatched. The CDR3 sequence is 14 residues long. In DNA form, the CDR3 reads TGTGCCCGAAGGACTAGCGGGGCCGTAGATACGCAGTATTTT. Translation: CARRTSGAVDTQYF.

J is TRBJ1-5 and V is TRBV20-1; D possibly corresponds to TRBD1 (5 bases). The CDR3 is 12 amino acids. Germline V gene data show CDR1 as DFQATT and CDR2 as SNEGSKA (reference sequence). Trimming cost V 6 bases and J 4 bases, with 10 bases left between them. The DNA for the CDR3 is TGCAGTGCAGCGGGGCTAAATCAGCCCCAGCATTTT. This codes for CSAAGLNQPQHF.